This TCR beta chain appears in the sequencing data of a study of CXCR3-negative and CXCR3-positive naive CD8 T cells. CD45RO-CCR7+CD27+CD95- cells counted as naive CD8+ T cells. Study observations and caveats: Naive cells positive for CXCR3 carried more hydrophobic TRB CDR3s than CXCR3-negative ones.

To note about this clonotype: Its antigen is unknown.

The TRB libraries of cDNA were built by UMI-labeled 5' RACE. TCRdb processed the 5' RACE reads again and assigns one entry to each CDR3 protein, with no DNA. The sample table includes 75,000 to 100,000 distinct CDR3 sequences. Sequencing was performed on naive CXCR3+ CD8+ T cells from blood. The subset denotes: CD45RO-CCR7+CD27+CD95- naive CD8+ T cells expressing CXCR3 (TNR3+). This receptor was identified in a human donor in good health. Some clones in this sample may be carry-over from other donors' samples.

This CDR3 is CASSQVRGAERRQFF. V gene TRBV4-3 combines with J gene TRBJ2-1; TCRdb indicates TRBD1, and absent DNA this call remains unverified. The length of the CDR3 is 15 residues. Germline lookup yields CDR1 LGHNA and CDR2 YSLEER.